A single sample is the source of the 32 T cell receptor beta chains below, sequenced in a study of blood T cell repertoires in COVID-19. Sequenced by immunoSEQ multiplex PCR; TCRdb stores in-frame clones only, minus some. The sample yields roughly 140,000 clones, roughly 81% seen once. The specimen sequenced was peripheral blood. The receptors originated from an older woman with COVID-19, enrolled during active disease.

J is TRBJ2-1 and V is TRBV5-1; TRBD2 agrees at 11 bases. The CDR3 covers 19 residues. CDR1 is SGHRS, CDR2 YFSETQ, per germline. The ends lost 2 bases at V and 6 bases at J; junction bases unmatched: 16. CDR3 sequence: CASSFLPSGGSRLPNEQFF. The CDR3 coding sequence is TGCGCCAGCAGCTTTTTGCCTAGCGGGGGGAGCCGCTTACCCAATGAGCAGTTCTTC.

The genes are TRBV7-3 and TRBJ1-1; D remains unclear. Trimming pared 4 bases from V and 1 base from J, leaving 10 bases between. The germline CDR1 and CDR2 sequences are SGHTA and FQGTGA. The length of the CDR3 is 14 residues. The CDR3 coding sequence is TGTGCCAGCAGCTCTTCACCAGAGAACACTGAAGCTTTCTTT. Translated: CASSSSPENTEAFF. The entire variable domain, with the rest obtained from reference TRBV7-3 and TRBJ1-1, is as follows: GAGVSQTPSNKVTEKGKYVELRCDPISGHTALYWYRQSLGQGPEFLIYFQGTGAADDSGLPNDRFFAVRPEGSVSTLKIQRTERGDSAVYLCASSSSPENTEAFFGQGTRLTVV.

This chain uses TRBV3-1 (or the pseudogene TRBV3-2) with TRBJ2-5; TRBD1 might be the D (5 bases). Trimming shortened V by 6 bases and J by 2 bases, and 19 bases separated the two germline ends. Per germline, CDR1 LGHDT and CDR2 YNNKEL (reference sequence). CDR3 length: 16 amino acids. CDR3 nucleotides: TGTGCCAGCAGTCCTGAGTCGGCAGGGCCGCAAGAGACCCAGTACTTC. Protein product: CASSPESAGPQETQYF.

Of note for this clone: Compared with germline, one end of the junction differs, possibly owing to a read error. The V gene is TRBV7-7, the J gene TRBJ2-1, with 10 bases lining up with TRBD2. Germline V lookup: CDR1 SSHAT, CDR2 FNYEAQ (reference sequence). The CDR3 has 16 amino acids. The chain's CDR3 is CASSLSPSGRVGEQFF. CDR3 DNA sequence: TGTGCTAGCAGCTTATCACCCAGCGGGAGGGTAGGCGAGCAGTTCTTC.

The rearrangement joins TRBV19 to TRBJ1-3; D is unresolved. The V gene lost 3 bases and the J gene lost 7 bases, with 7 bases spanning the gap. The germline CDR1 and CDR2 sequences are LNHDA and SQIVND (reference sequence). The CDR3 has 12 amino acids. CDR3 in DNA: TGTGCCAGTAGTATGAGTCCGAACACCATATATTTT. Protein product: CASSMSPNTIYF.

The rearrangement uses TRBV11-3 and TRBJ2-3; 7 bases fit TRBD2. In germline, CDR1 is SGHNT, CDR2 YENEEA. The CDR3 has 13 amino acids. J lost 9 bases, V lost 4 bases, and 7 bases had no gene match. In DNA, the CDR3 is TGTGCCAGCAGCTCCGGGGGGTCCGGGACGCAGTATTTT. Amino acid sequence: CASSSGGSGTQYF.

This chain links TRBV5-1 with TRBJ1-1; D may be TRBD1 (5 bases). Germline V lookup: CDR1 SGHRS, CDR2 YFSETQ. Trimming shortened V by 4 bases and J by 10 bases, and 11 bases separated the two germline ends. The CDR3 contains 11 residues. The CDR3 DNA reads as TGCGCCAGCAGCGGGGGGGAACCAGCTTTCTTT. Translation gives CASSGGEPAFF.

For the CDR3, the DNA is TGTGCCAGCAGCTTGAATCCTAGAGGCGGGTACGAGCAGTACTTC. Encoded protein: CASSLNPRGGYEQYF. This rearrangement joins TRBV5-6 to TRBJ2-7; D might be TRBD2 (5 bases). The CDR3 runs to 15 residues. In germline, CDR1 is SGHDT, CDR2 YYEEEE. The V gene lost 1 base and the J gene lost 4 bases, with 15 bases spanning the gap.

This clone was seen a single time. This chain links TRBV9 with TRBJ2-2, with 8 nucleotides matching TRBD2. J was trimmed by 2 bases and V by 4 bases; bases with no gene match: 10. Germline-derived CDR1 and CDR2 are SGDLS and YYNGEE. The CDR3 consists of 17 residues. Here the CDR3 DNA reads TGTGCCAGCAGCCCGTCGAAAGCGGGAGTTAACACCGGGGAGCTGTTTTTT. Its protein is CASSPSKAGVNTGELFF.

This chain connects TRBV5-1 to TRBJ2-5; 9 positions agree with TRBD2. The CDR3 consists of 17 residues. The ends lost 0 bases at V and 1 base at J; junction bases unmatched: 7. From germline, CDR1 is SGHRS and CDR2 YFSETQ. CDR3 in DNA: TGCGCCAGCAGCTTGGAGCCCGGGCGGGGGGGCCAAGAGACCCAGTACTTC. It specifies CASSLEPGRGGQETQYF.

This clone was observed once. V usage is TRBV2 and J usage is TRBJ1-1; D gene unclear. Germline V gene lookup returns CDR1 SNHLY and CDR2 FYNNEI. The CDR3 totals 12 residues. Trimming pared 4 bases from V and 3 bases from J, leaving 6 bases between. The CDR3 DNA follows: TGTGCCAGCAGTGTCGGGGACACTGAAGCTTTCTTT. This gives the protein CASSVGDTEAFF.

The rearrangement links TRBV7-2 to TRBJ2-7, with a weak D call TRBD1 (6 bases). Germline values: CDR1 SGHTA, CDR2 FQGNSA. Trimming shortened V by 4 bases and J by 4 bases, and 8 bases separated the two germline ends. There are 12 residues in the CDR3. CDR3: CASSSTGYEQYV. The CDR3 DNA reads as TGTGCCAGCAGCTCTACAGGGTACGAGCAGTACGTC.

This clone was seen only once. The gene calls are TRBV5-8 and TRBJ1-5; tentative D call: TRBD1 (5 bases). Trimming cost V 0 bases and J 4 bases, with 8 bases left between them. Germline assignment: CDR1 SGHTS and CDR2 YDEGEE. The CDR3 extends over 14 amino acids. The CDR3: CASSLGAGNQPQHF. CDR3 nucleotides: TGTGCCAGCAGCTTGGGGGCAGGGAATCAGCCCCAGCATTTT. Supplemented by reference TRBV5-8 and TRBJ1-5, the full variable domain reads EAGVTQSPTHLIKTRGQQATLRCSPISGHTSVYWYQQALGLGLQFLLWYDEGEERNRGNFPPRFSGRQFPNYSSELNVNALELEDSALYLCASSLGAGNQPQHFGDGTRLSIL.

The CDR3 region is CAGRSVGSNYGYTF. CDR3 nucleotide sequence: TGTGCCGGCCGTTCGGTGGGCTCTAACTATGGCTACACCTTC. The rearrangement uses TRBV6-2 or TRBV6-3 and TRBJ1-2; the D is unclear. The CDR3 contains 14 residues. Germline V gene lookup returns CDR1 MNHEY and CDR2 SVGEGT. V was pared by 11 bases and J by 0 bases, with 16 bases between.

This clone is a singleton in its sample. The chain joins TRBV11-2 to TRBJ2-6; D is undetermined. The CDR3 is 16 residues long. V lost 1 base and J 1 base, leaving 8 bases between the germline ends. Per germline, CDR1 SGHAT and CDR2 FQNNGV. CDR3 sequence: CASSLVASSGANVLTF. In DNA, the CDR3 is TGTGCCAGCAGCTTAGTGGCATCGTCTGGGGCCAACGTCCTGACTTTC.

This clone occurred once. CDR3 amino acids: CASGLNEQFF. CDR3 bases: TGTGCCTCGGGACTTAATGAGCAGTTCTTC. This chain joins TRBV12-3 or TRBV12-4 and TRBJ2-1; TRBD2 might be the D (6 bases). This CDR3 comprises 10 residues. The ends were cut back, 11 bases at V and 7 bases at J, with 9 bases in the middle.

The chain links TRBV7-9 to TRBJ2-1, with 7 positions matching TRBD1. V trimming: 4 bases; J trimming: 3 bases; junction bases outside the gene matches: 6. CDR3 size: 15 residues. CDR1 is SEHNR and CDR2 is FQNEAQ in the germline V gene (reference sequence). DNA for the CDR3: TGTGCCAGCAGCTCCCCCCGGACAGGCTACAATGAGCAGTTCTTC. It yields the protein CASSSPRTGYNEQFF. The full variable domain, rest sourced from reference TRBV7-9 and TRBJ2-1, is DTGVSQNPRHKITKRGQNVTFRCDPISEHNRLYWYRQTLGQGPEFLTYFQNEAQLEKSRLLSDRFSAERPKGSFSTLEIQRTEQGDSAMYLCASSSPRTGYNEQFFGPGTRLTVL.

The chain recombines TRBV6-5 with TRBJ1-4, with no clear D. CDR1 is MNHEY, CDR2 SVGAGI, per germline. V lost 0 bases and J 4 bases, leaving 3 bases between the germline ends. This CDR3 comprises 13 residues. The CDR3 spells CASSYSINEKLFF. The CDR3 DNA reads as TGTGCCAGCAGTTACTCCATTAATGAAAAACTGTTTTTT.

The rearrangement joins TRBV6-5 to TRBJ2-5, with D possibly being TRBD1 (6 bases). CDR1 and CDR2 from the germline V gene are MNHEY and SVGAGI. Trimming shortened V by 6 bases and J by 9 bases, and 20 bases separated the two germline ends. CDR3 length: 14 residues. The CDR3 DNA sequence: TGTGCCAGCAGATACACGGACAGTTCTGGCGCCCAGTACTTC. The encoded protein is CASRYTDSSGAQYF.

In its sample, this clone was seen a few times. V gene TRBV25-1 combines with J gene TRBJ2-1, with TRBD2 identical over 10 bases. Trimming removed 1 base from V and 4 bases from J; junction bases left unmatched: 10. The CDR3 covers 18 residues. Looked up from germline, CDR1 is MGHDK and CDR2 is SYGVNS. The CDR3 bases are TGTGCCAGCAGTGAATCCTTCCGGACTAGCGGAGAGTACAATGAGCAGTTCTTC. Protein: CASSESFRTSGEYNEQFF.

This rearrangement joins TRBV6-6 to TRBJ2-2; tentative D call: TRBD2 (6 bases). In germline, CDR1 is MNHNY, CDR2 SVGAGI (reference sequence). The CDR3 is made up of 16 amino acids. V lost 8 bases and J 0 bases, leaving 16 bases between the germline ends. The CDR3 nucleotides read TGTGCCAGCGTCGGGCGGGGTTCACCGAACACCGGGGAGCTGTTTTTT. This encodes CASVGRGSPNTGELFF.

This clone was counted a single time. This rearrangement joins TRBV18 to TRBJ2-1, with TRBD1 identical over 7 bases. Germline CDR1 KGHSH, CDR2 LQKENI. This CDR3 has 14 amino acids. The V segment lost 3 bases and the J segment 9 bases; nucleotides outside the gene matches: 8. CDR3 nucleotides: TGTGCCAGCTCACCGGCGACAGGGTCGCGTGAGCAGTTCTTC. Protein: CASSPATGSREQFF.

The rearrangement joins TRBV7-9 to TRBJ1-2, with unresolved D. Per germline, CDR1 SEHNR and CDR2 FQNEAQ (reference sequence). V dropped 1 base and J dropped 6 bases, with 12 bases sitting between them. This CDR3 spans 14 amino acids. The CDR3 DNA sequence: TGTGCCAGCAGCTTAGGGCAAGTCATCCATGGCTACACCTTC. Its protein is CASSLGQVIHGYTF.

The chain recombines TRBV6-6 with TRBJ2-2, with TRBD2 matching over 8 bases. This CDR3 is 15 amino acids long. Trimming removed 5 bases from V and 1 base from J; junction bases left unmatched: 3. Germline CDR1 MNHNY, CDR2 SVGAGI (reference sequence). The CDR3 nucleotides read TGTGCCAGCAGTACGGGGGGGTGGAACACCGGGGAGCTGTTTTTT. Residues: CASSTGGWNTGELFF.

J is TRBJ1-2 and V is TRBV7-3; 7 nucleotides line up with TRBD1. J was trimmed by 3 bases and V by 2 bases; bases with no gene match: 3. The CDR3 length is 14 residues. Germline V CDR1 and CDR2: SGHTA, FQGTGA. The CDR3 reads CASSLSDRDYGYTF. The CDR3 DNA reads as TGTGCCAGCAGCTTATCAGACAGGGACTATGGCTACACCTTC.

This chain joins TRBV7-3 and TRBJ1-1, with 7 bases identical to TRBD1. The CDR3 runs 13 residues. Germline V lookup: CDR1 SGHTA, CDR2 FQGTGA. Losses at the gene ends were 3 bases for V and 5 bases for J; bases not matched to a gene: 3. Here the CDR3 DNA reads TGTGCCAGCAGCTTCACAGGGGTGACTGAAGCTTTCTTT. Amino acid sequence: CASSFTGVTEAFF.

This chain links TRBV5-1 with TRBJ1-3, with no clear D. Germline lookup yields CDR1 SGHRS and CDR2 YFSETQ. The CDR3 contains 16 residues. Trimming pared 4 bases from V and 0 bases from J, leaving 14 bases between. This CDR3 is CASSPSGSNSGNTIYF. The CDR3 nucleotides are TGCGCCAGCAGCCCCTCCGGGAGCAACTCTGGAAACACCATATATTTT.

Here the CDR3 DNA reads TGTGCCAGCAGCCCACAGGGGGCGCGAGGCTACACCTTC. Protein: CASSPQGARGYTF. The J gene is TRBJ1-2, the V gene TRBV6-5; 9 bases align to TRBD1. Germline V gene sequence: CDR1 MNHEY, CDR2 SVGAGI. The junction had 7 bases not matched to a gene; V was cut back by 6 bases and J by 8 bases. This CDR3 spans 13 amino acids.

The CDR3 protein is CASTPGGRGTDTQYF. CDR3 in DNA: TGTGCCAGCACCCCCGGCGGGAGAGGCACAGATACGCAGTATTTT. This sequence joins TRBV3-1 (or the pseudogene TRBV3-2) and TRBJ2-3; 7 nucleotides match TRBD2. Germline CDR1 and CDR2: LGHDT and YNNKEL (reference sequence). The CDR3 has 15 residues. With V trimmed by 7 bases and J by 1 base, 8 bases remained unmatched.

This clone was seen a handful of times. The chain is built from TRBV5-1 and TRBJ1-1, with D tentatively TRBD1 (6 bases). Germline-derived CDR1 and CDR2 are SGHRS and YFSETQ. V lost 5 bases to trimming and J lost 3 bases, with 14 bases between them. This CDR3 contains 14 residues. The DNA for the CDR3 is TGCGCCAGCAGTCAGGGGTTTTGGGACACTGAAGCTTTCTTT. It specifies CASSQGFWDTEAFF. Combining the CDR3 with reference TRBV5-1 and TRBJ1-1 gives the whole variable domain KAGVTQTPRYLIKTRGQQVTLSCSPISGHRSVSWYQQTPGQGLQFLFEYFSETQRNKGNFPGRFSGRQFSNSRSEMNVSTLELGDSALYLCASSQGFWDTEAFFGQGTRLTVV.

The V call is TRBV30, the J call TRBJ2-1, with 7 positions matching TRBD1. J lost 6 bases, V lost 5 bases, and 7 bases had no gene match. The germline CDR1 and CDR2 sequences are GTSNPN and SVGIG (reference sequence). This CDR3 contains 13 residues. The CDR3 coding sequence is TGTGCCTGGGGGCTTACAGGGGCCAATGAGCAGTTCTTC. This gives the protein CAWGLTGANEQFF.

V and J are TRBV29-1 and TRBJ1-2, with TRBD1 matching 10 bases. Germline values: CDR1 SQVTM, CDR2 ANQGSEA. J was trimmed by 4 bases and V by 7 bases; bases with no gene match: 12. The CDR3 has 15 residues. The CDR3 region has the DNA TGCAGCGCTGTGGCCGGGACAGGGGCGACCTATGGCTACACCTTC. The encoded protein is CSAVAGTGATYGYTF.